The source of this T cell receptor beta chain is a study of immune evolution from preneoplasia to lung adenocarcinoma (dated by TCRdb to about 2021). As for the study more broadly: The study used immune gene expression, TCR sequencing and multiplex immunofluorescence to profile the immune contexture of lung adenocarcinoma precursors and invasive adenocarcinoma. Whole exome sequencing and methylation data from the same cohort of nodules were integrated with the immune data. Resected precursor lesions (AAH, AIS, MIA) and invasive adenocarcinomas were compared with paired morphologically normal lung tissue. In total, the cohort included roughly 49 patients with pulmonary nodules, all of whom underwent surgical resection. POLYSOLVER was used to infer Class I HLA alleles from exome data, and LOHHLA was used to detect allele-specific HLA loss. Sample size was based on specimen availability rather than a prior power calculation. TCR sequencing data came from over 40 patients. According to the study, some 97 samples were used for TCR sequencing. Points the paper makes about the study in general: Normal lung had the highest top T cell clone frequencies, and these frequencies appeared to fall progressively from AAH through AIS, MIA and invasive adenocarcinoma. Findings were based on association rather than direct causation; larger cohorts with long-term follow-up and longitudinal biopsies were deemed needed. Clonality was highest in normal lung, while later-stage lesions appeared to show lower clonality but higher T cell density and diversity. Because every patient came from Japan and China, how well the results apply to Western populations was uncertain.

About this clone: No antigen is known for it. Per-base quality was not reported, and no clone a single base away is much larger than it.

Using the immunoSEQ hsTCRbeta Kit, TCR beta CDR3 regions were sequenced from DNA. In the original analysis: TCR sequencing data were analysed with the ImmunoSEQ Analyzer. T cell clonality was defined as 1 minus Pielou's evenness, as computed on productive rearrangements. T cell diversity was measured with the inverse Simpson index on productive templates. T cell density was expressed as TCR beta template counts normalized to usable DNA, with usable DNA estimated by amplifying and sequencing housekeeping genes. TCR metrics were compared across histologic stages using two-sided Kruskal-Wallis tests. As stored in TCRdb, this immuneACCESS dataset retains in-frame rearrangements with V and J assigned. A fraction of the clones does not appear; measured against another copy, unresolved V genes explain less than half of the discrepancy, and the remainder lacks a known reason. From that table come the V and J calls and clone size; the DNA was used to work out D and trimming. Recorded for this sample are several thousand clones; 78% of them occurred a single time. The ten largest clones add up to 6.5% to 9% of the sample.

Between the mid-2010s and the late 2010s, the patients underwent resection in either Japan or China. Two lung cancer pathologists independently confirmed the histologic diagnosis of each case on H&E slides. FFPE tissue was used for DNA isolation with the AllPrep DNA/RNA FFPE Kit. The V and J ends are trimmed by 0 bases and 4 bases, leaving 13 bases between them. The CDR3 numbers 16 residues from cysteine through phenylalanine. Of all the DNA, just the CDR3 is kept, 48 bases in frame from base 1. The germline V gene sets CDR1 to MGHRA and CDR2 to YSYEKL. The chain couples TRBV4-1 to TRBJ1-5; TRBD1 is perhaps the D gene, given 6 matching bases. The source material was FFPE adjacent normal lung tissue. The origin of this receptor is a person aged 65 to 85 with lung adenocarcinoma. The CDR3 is CASSQEPGTNNQPQHF. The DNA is TGCGCCAGCAGCCAAGAACCCGGGACAAATAATCAGCCCCAGCATTTT.